A selection of T cell receptor beta chains follows, all from one sample in a study of low-dose radiotherapy and immunotherapy resistance in tumors. Each CDR3 protein gets one entry after TCRdb re-called the reads with MiXCR. The table includes about 64,000 distinct CDR3 sequences, around 27% detected once. The source material was PBMCs, sampled before treatment. These receptors were collected from a male donor with rectosigmoid adenocarcinoma. CDR3s include the opening cysteine and the closing phenylalanine or tryptophan. D genes are given only for firm matches. Some rows have no size entry. The others give once, few or many, or a class for an expanded clone.

J gene: TRBJ2-5; D gene: TRBD2; clone size: .; V gene: TRBV19; CDR3 protein: CASSIVRLAGGWETQYF; CDR3 DNA: TGTGCCAGTAGTATAGTGAGACTAGCGGGGGGCTGGGAGACCCAGTACTTC
J gene: TRBJ2-5; D gene: .; clone size: .; V gene: TRBV20-1; CDR3 protein: CSALGFGERGGQETQYF; CDR3 DNA: TGCAGTGCGCTGGGGTTTGGGGAGAGAGGGGGGCAAGAGACCCAGTACTTC
J gene: TRBJ2-1; D gene: .; clone size: many; V gene: TRBV3-1; CDR3 protein: CASSQAGKVNEQFF; CDR3 DNA: TGTGCCAGCAGCCAAGCCGGGAAAGTCAATGAGCAGTTCTTC
J gene: TRBJ1-2; D gene: .; clone size: .; V gene: TRBV9; CDR3 protein: CASSGISGALIPYGYTF; CDR3 DNA: TGTGCCAGCAGCGGAATCTCCGGGGCCCTTATTCCCTATGGCTACACCTTC
J gene: TRBJ1-5; D gene: .; clone size: many; V gene: TRBV6-5; CDR3 protein: CASRLHASLGNQPQHF; CDR3 DNA: TGTGCCAGCCGGCTCCATGCCTCCTTGGGCAATCAGCCCCAGCATTTT
J gene: TRBJ2-7; D gene: .; clone size: many; V gene: TRBV12-3/TRBV12-4; CDR3 protein: CASSSFNEQYF; CDR3 DNA: TGTGCCAGCAGCTCCTTTAACGAGCAGTACTTC
J gene: TRBJ2-3; D gene: TRBD2; clone size: .; V gene: TRBV27; CDR3 protein: CASSPSLAGARDTQYF; CDR3 DNA: TGTGCCAGCAGTCCCAGCCTAGCGGGAGCGAGAGATACGCAGTATTTT
J gene: TRBJ1-4; D gene: .; clone size: .; V gene: TRBV3-1; CDR3 protein: CASSPGNLNEKLFFF; CDR3 DNA: .
J gene: TRBJ2-1; D gene: .; clone size: many; V gene: TRBV7-2; CDR3 protein: CASSNTGAGVYNEQFF; CDR3 DNA: TGTGCCAGCAGCAACACGGGGGCGGGGGTCTACAATGAGCAGTTCTTC
J gene: TRBJ1-1; D gene: .; clone size: .; V gene: TRBV6-2/TRBV6-3; CDR3 protein: CASSEARTEAFF; CDR3 DNA: TGTGCCAGCAGTGAAGCGCGAACTGAAGCTTTCTTT
J gene: TRBJ2-1; D gene: .; clone size: many; V gene: TRBV27; CDR3 protein: CASGHGSQQFF; CDR3 DNA: TGTGCCAGCGGCCACGGGTCCCAGCAGTTCTTC
J gene: TRBJ2-3; D gene: .; clone size: .; V gene: TRBV28; CDR3 protein: CASSFGGRGDTQYF; CDR3 DNA: TGTGCCAGCAGTTTTGGGGGCCGTGGAGATACGCAGTATTTT
J gene: TRBJ2-3; D gene: .; clone size: many; V gene: TRBV11-2; CDR3 protein: CASSLVMPTKGDTQYF; CDR3 DNA: TGTGCCAGCAGCTTAGTCATGCCTACAAAGGGAGATACGCAGTATTTT
J gene: TRBJ2-7; D gene: .; clone size: many; V gene: TRBV18; CDR3 protein: CASSPQEGGEYEQYF; CDR3 DNA: TGTGCCAGCTCACCACAAGAAGGGGGAGAATACGAGCAGTACTTC
J gene: TRBJ2-1; D gene: TRBD2; clone size: many; V gene: TRBV6-2/TRBV6-3; CDR3 protein: CASTSRVAGRRNEQFF; CDR3 DNA: TGTGCCAGCACCTCCCGAGTAGCGGGAAGGCGCAATGAGCAGTTCTTC
J gene: TRBJ1-3; D gene: .; clone size: many; V gene: TRBV28; CDR3 protein: CASSLLGTSGNTIYF; CDR3 DNA: TGTGCCAGCAGTTTACTGGGAACCTCTGGAAACACCATATATTTT
J gene: TRBJ2-2; D gene: TRBD2; clone size: .; V gene: TRBV4-3; CDR3 protein: CASSLRLADAGELFF; CDR3 DNA: TGCGCCAGCAGCCTACGACTAGCGGACGCCGGGGAGCTGTTTTTT
J gene: TRBJ2-1; D gene: TRBD2; clone size: few; V gene: TRBV4-1; CDR3 protein: CASSREVAGEQFF; CDR3 DNA: TGCGCCAGCAGCAGAGAAGTAGCGGGTGAGCAGTTCTTC
J gene: TRBJ2-2; D gene: .; clone size: .; V gene: TRBV19; CDR3 protein: CASIGEKVNTGELFF; CDR3 DNA: TGTGCCAGTATCGGGGAGAAGGTGAACACCGGGGAGCTGTTTTTT
J gene: TRBJ2-1; D gene: .; clone size: many; V gene: TRBV29-1; CDR3 protein: CSVKIPPSGAEQFF; CDR3 DNA: TGCAGCGTGAAAATCCCCCCGAGTGGTGCTGAGCAGTTCTTC
J gene: TRBJ2-3; D gene: .; clone size: many; V gene: TRBV12-3/TRBV12-4; CDR3 protein: CASSLYGSSTDTQYF; CDR3 DNA: TGTGCCAGCAGTCTTTACGGGTCTAGCACAGATACGCAGTATTTT
J gene: TRBJ2-2; D gene: .; clone size: many; V gene: TRBV7-5; CDR3 protein: CISVPEAFSGSTGELFF; CDR3 DNA: .
J gene: TRBJ1-5; D gene: .; clone size: .; V gene: TRBV19; CDR3 protein: CASSKESAGRNQPQHF; CDR3 DNA: TGTGCCAGTAGCAAGGAGAGTGCGGGAAGGAATCAGCCCCAGCATTTT
J gene: TRBJ2-7; D gene: .; clone size: many; V gene: TRBV4-3; CDR3 protein: CASSQDSGAEQYF; CDR3 DNA: TGCGCCAGCAGCCAAGATTCGGGGGCAGAGCAGTACTTC
J gene: TRBJ2-2; D gene: .; clone size: many; V gene: TRBV3-1; CDR3 protein: CASSQEGTGELFF; CDR3 DNA: TGTGCCAGCAGCCAAGAAGGCACCGGGGAGCTGTTTTTT
J gene: TRBJ2-3; D gene: .; clone size: many; V gene: TRBV28; CDR3 protein: CASSHTDTQYF; CDR3 DNA: TGTGCCAGCAGTCACACAGATACGCAGTATTTT
J gene: TRBJ2-7; D gene: .; clone size: many; V gene: TRBV6-2/TRBV6-3; CDR3 protein: CASSYDTGFSYEQYF; CDR3 DNA: TGTGCCAGCAGTTACGATACAGGCTTCTCCTACGAGCAGTACTTC
J gene: TRBJ2-5; D gene: TRBD2; clone size: .; V gene: TRBV7-2; CDR3 protein: CASSRGLAGETQYF; CDR3 DNA: TGTGCCAGCAGCCGGGGACTAGCGGGGGAGACCCAGTACTTC
J gene: TRBJ1-5; D gene: TRBD1; clone size: once; V gene: TRBV5-1; CDR3 protein: CASSSGTGDNQPQHF; CDR3 DNA: TGCGCCAGCAGCTCCGGGACAGGGGATAACCAGCCCCAGCATTTT
J gene: TRBJ2-7; D gene: .; clone size: many; V gene: TRBV29-1; CDR3 protein: CSVEGPDEQYF; CDR3 DNA: TGCAGCGTTGAGGGTCCGGACGAGCAGTACTTC
J gene: TRBJ2-5; D gene: .; clone size: many; V gene: TRBV7-9; CDR3 protein: CASSFSTGSETQYF; CDR3 DNA: TGTGCCAGCAGCTTCTCGACAGGTTCAGAGACCCAGTACTTC
J gene: TRBJ2-3; D gene: .; clone size: many; V gene: TRBV20-1; CDR3 protein: CSARTGGTDTQYF; CDR3 DNA: TGCAGTGCTAGGACGGGGGGCACAGATACGCAGTATTTT
J gene: TRBJ2-5; D gene: TRBD2; clone size: many; V gene: TRBV11-2; CDR3 protein: CASSLDLAGGQKTQYF; CDR3 DNA: TGTGCCAGCAGCTTAGATTTAGCGGGGGGGCAAAAGACCCAGTACTTC
J gene: TRBJ2-7; D gene: .; clone size: many; V gene: TRBV11-2; CDR3 protein: CASSLLGSSGFYEQYF; CDR3 DNA: TGTGCCAGCAGCTTATTAGGGTCGTCAGGGTTCTACGAGCAGTACTTC
J gene: TRBJ2-5; D gene: .; clone size: many; V gene: TRBV6-5; CDR3 protein: CASSKSRWGRETQYF; CDR3 DNA: TGTGCCAGCAGTAAATCGAGATGGGGCCGGGAGACCCAGTACTTC
J gene: TRBJ2-5; D gene: .; clone size: .; V gene: TRBV10-3; CDR3 protein: CAISERGIGETQYF; CDR3 DNA: TGTGCCATCAGTGAGCGAGGGATCGGTGAGACCCAGTACTTC
J gene: TRBJ2-3; D gene: .; clone size: many; V gene: TRBV7-2; CDR3 protein: CASSLSGSTDTQYF; CDR3 DNA: TGTGCCAGCAGCTTGTCAGGGAGCACAGATACGCAGTATTTT
J gene: TRBJ2-2; D gene: TRBD2; clone size: many; V gene: TRBV20-1; CDR3 protein: CSARPGGLYTGELFF; CDR3 DNA: TGCAGTGCTAGACCGGGGGGGCTTTACACCGGGGAGCTGTTTTTT
J gene: TRBJ2-1; D gene: .; clone size: .; V gene: TRBV28; CDR3 protein: CASSLAGTNNEQFF; CDR3 DNA: TGTGCCAGCAGTTTAGCCGGGACAAACAATGAGCAGTTCTTC
J gene: TRBJ2-2; D gene: TRBD2; clone size: .; V gene: TRBV19; CDR3 protein: CASSPLLGLAAGELFF; CDR3 DNA: TGTGCCAGTAGTCCATTACTGGGACTAGCGGCCGGGGAGCTGTTTTTT
J gene: TRBJ2-1; D gene: TRBD1; clone size: .; V gene: TRBV2; CDR3 protein: CASKRQGSDEQFF; CDR3 DNA: TGTGCCAGCAAGAGACAGGGATCTGATGAGCAGTTCTTC